Following are 27 T cell receptor beta chains from one sample sequenced in a study of blood T cells in healthy people across ages. Using a J-beta primer mix together with a sample-barcoded 5' primer, a second PCR was run for about 6 to 11 cycles. TCRdb fed the 5' RACE reads into MiXCR, producing one record per CDR3 protein. The table has hundreds of thousands of distinct CDR3 sequences, 49% seen once. The sample consisted of blood. These TCRs come from a woman aged 60 to 75 in good health.

V gene TRBV4-1 combines with J gene TRBJ1-5; 7 bases map to TRBD1. The CDR3 has 15 residues. J gave up 3 bases and V 4 bases, and 6 bases lay outside the gene matches. Germline V CDR1 and CDR2: MGHRA, YSYEKL. For the CDR3, the DNA is TGCGCCAGCAGCCGAGAAGACAGGGCCAATCAGCCCCAGCATTTT. Its protein is CASSREDRANQPQHF.

This chain uses TRBV6-2 or TRBV6-3 with TRBJ2-1; 13 bases align to TRBD2. This CDR3 has 15 amino acids. Germline lookup yields CDR1 MNHEY and CDR2 SVGEGT. The V and J ends lost 6 bases and 9 bases, in that order; junction bases with no gene match: 8. CDR3 bases: TGTGCCAGCAGGCCCGGACTAGCGGGAGTAGGTGAGCAGTTCTTC. Translated, it gives CASRPGLAGVGEQFF.

V usage is TRBV12-3 or TRBV12-4 and J usage is TRBJ2-7; TRBD1 or TRBD2 may be the D gene (5 bases each). Deletions cut 0 bases from V and 7 bases from J, with 16 bases between. The CDR3 has 15 residues. CDR3 coding DNA: TGTGCCAGCAGTTTAGCCGACAGCGCGGGTGTAGAGCAGTACTTC. Translating gives CASSLADSAGVEQYF.

With respect to this clonotype: Being one base from a much bigger clone, this may be a read error. This rearrangement joins TRBV7-2 to TRBJ2-5; a weak D match, TRBD2 (5 bases). This CDR3 contains 13 residues. Per germline, CDR1 SGHTA and CDR2 FQGNSA. V lost 5 bases and J lost 4, with 11 bases in between. Written as DNA, the CDR3 is TGTGCCAGCAGCACTAGGTATTTAGAGACCCAGTACTTC. It translates to CASSTRYLETQYF.

The V call is TRBV2, the J call TRBJ2-5; 7 bases fit TRBD2. V lost 3 bases, J lost 4 bases, and 8 bases stayed unmatched. Germline V gene sequence: CDR1 SNHLY, CDR2 FYNNEI. The CDR3 spans 15 residues. CDR3 amino acids: CASSDGGRVGETQYF. CDR3 DNA sequence: TGTGCCAGCAGTGACGGCGGGAGAGTGGGAGAGACCCAGTACTTC.

This chain links TRBV14 with TRBJ2-1; 12 bases are a match to TRBD2. The CDR3 contains 15 residues. Trimming cost V 4 bases and J 7 bases; bases outside gene matches: 5. Germline V gives CDR1 SGHDN, CDR2 FVKESK. The CDR3 region has the DNA TGTGCCAGCAGCCTAACTAGCGGGAGGACGAATGAGCAGTTCTTC. This gives the protein CASSLTSGRTNEQFF. The full variable domain, with the rest looked up from reference TRBV14 and TRBJ2-1, is EAGVTQFPSHSVIEKGQTVTLRCDPISGHDNLYWYRRVMGKEIKFLLHFVKESKQDESGMPNNRFLAERTGGTYSTLKVQPAELEDSGVYFCASSLTSGRTNEQFFGPGTRLTVL.

This clonotype was counted only a few times. The V and J genes are TRBV20-1 and TRBJ1-6, with 8 bases that match TRBD1. This CDR3 has 13 residues. The J segment lost 10 bases and the V segment lost 5 bases, leaving 7 bases of the junction unmatched. Per the germline V gene, CDR1 is DFQATT and CDR2 is SNEGSKA (reference sequence). CDR3: CSAFGQGDSPLHF. The DNA of the CDR3 is TGCAGTGCTTTTGGACAGGGAGACTCACCCCTCCACTTT.

The chain has TRBV10-3 and TRBJ2-3; a weak D match, TRBD2 (5 bases). The CDR3 consists of 14 residues. Germline values: CDR1 ENHRY, CDR2 SYGVKD. Trimming cost V 6 bases and J 0 bases, with 10 bases left between them. Written as DNA, the CDR3 is TGTGCCATCAGATCAGCGGTGAGCACAGATACGCAGTATTTT. Translating gives CAIRSAVSTDTQYF.

The sample holds a few counts of this clonotype. V is TRBV20-1 and J is TRBJ2-7; the D call may be TRBD1 or TRBD2 (5 bases each). With 5 bases removed from V and 3 bases from J, the gap between germline ends came to 17 bases. In germline, CDR1 is DFQATT, CDR2 SNEGSKA (reference sequence). This CDR3 comprises 14 residues. The CDR3 region is CSARDRQGRYEQYF. The DNA of the CDR3 is TGCAGTGCTCGCGATCGCCAGGGACGCTACGAGCAGTACTTC.

This clonotype was counted between two and nine times. The chain has TRBV5-4 and TRBJ2-6; a possible D gene is TRBD1 (5 bases). This CDR3 is built from 17 residues. The germline V gene has CDR1 SGHNT and CDR2 YYREEE (reference sequence). V dropped 4 bases and J dropped 2 bases, with 16 bases sitting between them. The CDR3 DNA sequence: TGTGCCAGCAGCGACCCGACAGCCTACACTGGGGCCAACGTCCTGACTTTC. Its translation is CASSDPTAYTGANVLTF. Looking up the rest from reference TRBV5-4 and TRBJ2-6 gives the full variable domain: ETGVTQSPTHLIKTRGQQVTLRCSSQSGHNTVSWYQQALGQGPQFIFQYYREEENGRGNFPPRFSGLQFPNYSSELNVNALELDDSALYLCASSDPTAYTGANVLTFGAGSRLTVL.

This sequence joins TRBV27 and TRBJ2-3, with D maybe TRBD2 (7 bases). V was clipped by 7 bases and J by 5 bases, with 13 bases between them. Per germline, CDR1 MNHEY and CDR2 SMNVEV (reference sequence). The CDR3 length is 13 residues. CDR3 nucleotides: TGTGCCAGCACGGGGGGCTCAGGAGATACGCAGTATTTT. Its protein is CASTGGSGDTQYF.

This clonotype has only a few counts. The chain links TRBV7-2 to TRBJ2-1, with D perhaps TRBD1 or TRBD2 (5 bases each). V gave up 0 bases and J gave up 9 bases, with 15 bases separating them. This CDR3 has 15 amino acids. The germline V gene encodes CDR1 SGHTA and CDR2 FQGNSA. The CDR3 reads CASSLAGTAESEQFF. DNA of the CDR3: TGTGCCAGCAGCTTAGCGGGGACGGCGGAGAGTGAGCAGTTCTTC.

This clonotype appeared a few times. The rearrangement links TRBV12-3 or TRBV12-4 to TRBJ1-6, with 7 bases identical to TRBD1. The CDR3 consists of 12 residues. J was trimmed by 15 bases and V by 7 bases; bases with no gene match: 9. The CDR3 DNA sequence: TGTGCCAGCACCAAACGACAGGGCTTCCTCCACTTT. This codes for CASTKRQGFLHF.

This clonotype was detected once. V gene TRBV6-1 combines with J gene TRBJ2-3; 10 bases are a match to TRBD2. Germline V CDR1 and CDR2: MNHNS, SASEGT. The CDR3 totals 16 residues. J gave up 2 bases and V 1 base, and 3 bases lay outside the gene matches. CDR3 sequence: CASSEGAGGNTDTQYF. DNA of the CDR3: TGTGCCAGCAGTGAAGGAGCGGGGGGGAACACAGATACGCAGTATTTT.

The V and J genes are TRBV11-2 and TRBJ2-3; 8 nucleotides agree with TRBD2. Per the germline V gene, CDR1 is SGHAT and CDR2 is FQNNGV. Trimming cost V 4 bases and J 7 bases; bases outside gene matches: 13. This CDR3 is 16 amino acids long. In DNA, the CDR3 is TGTGCCAGCAGCTCATTGGCCGGACTAGCACGATATACGCAGTATTTT. This translates into CASSSLAGLARYTQYF. The full variable domain, completed using reference TRBV11-2 and TRBJ2-3, is EAGVAQSPRYKIIEKRQSVAFWCNPISGHATLYWYQQILGQGPKLLIQFQNNGVVDDSQLPKDRFSAERLKGVDSTLKIQPAKLEDSAVYLCASSSLAGLARYTQYFGPGTRLTVL.

This clonotype was seen just once. V is TRBV7-2 and J is TRBJ2-1; TRBD2 is a possible D gene (5 bases). The last part of the DNA fits TRBJ2-7 better; the J call may be wrong. The CDR3 has 16 residues. Germline V gene data show CDR1 as SGHTA and CDR2 as FQGNSA. The CDR3 here is CASSPRVARIYNEQYF. CDR3 in DNA: TGTGCCAGCAGCCCCCGTGTAGCGCGGATCTACAATGAGCAGTACTTC.

This clonotype was seen only a few times. V is TRBV20-1 and J is TRBJ2-3, with D perhaps matching TRBD1 (5 bases). Germline V gene lookup returns CDR1 DFQATT and CDR2 SNEGSKA (reference sequence). Trimming pared 4 bases from V and 6 bases from J, leaving 17 bases between. This CDR3 region has 14 residues. CDR3 sequence: CSAKGGAGPDTQYF. CDR3 nucleotides: TGCAGTGCTAAGGGTGGGGCAGGGCCCGATACGCAGTATTTT.

This chain connects TRBV12-3 or TRBV12-4 to TRBJ2-4; no definite D call. The CDR3 is 13 residues long. V gave up 7 bases and J gave up 8 bases, with 15 bases separating them. The CDR3 sequence: CASTPTPLDIQYF. The CDR3 DNA follows: TGTGCCAGCACCCCCACCCCATTGGACATTCAGTACTTC.

This sequence joins TRBV7-2 and TRBJ2-3; no firm D call. The CDR3 is 18 residues long. Trimming left V 2 bases short and J 2 bases short, with 20 bases between. Germline V lookup: CDR1 SGHTA, CDR2 FQGNSA. The CDR3 is CASSLLGAAYLNTDTQYF. The CDR3 coding sequence is TGTGCCAGCAGCTTACTAGGAGCCGCTTACCTGAACACAGATACGCAGTATTTT. The whole variable domain, remainder taken from reference TRBV7-2 and TRBJ2-3, is GAGVSQSPSNKVTEKGKDVELRCDPISGHTALYWYRQSLGQGLEFLIYFQGNSAPDKSGLPSDRFSAERTGGSVSTLTIQRTQQEDSAVYLCASSLLGAAYLNTDTQYFGPGTRLTVL.

This clonotype was counted only a few times. CDR3 sequence reads: CASSLRWGGSGEQYF. Written as DNA, the CDR3 is TGTGCCAGCAGCTTAAGGTGGGGCGGTTCTGGCGAGCAGTACTTC. This rearrangement joins TRBV7-2 to TRBJ2-5; D might be TRBD1 (5 bases). TRBJ2-7 matches the DNA end more closely, so the J call is doubtful. The CDR3 runs 15 residues. Germline loops: CDR1 SGHTA, CDR2 FQGNSA.

The rearrangement uses TRBV7-9 and TRBJ2-3; no clear D gene. The CDR3 runs to 14 residues. V was pared by 4 bases and J by 4 bases, with 12 bases between. CDR1 is SEHNR and CDR2 is FQNEAQ in the germline V gene (reference sequence). CDR3 DNA sequence: TGTGCCAGCAGCTCCGTAAATGGGCCAGATACGCAGTATTTT. Its protein product is CASSSVNGPDTQYF.

Only a few counts were recorded for this clonotype. This chain uses TRBV28 with TRBJ1-5, with D possibly matching TRBD1 (6 bases). V was clipped by 7 bases and J by 7 bases, with 20 bases between them. The CDR3 is 15 amino acids. CDR1 is MDHEN and CDR2 is SYDVKM in the germline V gene. The CDR3 is CASTIPQGLGQPQHF. For the CDR3, the DNA is TGTGCCAGCACCATACCCCAGGGGCTGGGACAGCCCCAGCATTTT.

The V gene is TRBV15, the J gene TRBJ1-1; tentatively, D is TRBD1 (6 bases). The germline V and J ends were trimmed by 0 bases and 7 bases, with 12 bases remaining between them. The CDR3 has 14 amino acids. Per germline, CDR1 LNHNV and CDR2 YYDKDF (reference sequence). CDR3 in amino acids: CATSRDPTGGEAFF. DNA for the CDR3: TGTGCCACCAGCAGAGATCCGACAGGCGGTGAAGCTTTCTTT.

V usage is TRBV24-1 and J usage is TRBJ2-3, with 7 positions matching TRBD2. V lost 7 bases and J lost 6; bases outside the gene matches: 12. CDR1 is KGHDR, CDR2 SFDVKD, per germline. The CDR3 has 15 residues. The CDR3 spells CATSPGLPRSDTQYF. The CDR3 DNA reads TGTGCCACCAGCCCGGGACTACCAAGGTCGGATACGCAGTATTTT.

This clonotype was found a few times. The J gene is TRBJ2-7, the V gene TRBV29-1; D is ambiguous. Trimming cost V 3 bases and J 2 bases, with 8 bases left between them. This CDR3 contains 12 residues. Per the germline V gene, CDR1 is SQVTM and CDR2 is ANQGSEA. CDR3 protein: CSVELVTYEQYF. In DNA, the CDR3 is TGCAGCGTTGAGTTGGTCACCTACGAGCAGTACTTC.

The chain has TRBV28 and TRBJ2-4, with 7 bases lining up with TRBD1. The CDR3 has 14 residues. The junction had 4 bases not matched to a gene; V was cut back by 2 bases and J by 6 bases. CDR1 and CDR2 from the germline V gene are MDHEN and SYDVKM. The CDR3 region has the DNA TGTGCCAGCAGTTTAGGACAGGCCCCAAACATTCAGTACTTC. Translated: CASSLGQAPNIQYF.

The rearrangement joins TRBV9 to TRBJ2-1; D perhaps matches TRBD2 (6 bases). The V gene lost 2 bases and the J gene lost 7 bases, with 19 bases spanning the gap. This CDR3 is 16 amino acids long. Germline lookup yields CDR1 SGDLS and CDR2 YYNGEE. The CDR3 region has the DNA TGTGCCAGCAGCGTCACCACCACCGGGACTTCAAATGAGCAGTTCTTC. Protein: CASSVTTTGTSNEQFF.